This passage covers 4 T cell receptor beta chains from one sample sequenced in a study of T cells after yellow fever vaccination. TCRdb redid the calling of the 5' RACE reads with MiXCR, one entry per CDR3 protein. The sample has 620,000 or so distinct CDR3 sequences, less than 20% seen once. The specimen was PBMCs, collected 5 days after the first yellow fever vaccination. These receptors originate from a man between 18 and 35 years old who received the YFV17D yellow fever vaccine.

This clonotype was observed a handful of times. The chain combines TRBV6-2 or TRBV6-3 with TRBJ2-7; perhaps D is TRBD1 or TRBD2 (5 bases each). CDR3 length: 12 amino acids. Germline V gene sequence: CDR1 MNHEY, CDR2 SVGEGT. V was pared by 4 bases and J by 7 bases, with 11 bases between. CDR3 sequence reads: CASSWDLREQYV. CDR3 bases: TGTGCCAGCAGTTGGGACCTTCGAGAGCAGTACGTC.

This clonotype appeared once. The rearrangement joins TRBV18 to TRBJ2-5; the D is unclear. V lost 3 bases, J lost 1 base, and 9 bases lay in between. Germline values: CDR1 KGHSH, CDR2 LQKENI. This CDR3 has 14 amino acids. The CDR3 sequence is CASSPRMIQETQYF. The CDR3 nucleotides read TGTGCCAGCTCACCCCGGATGATCCAAGAGACCCAGTACTTC.

The chain carries TRBV6-2 or TRBV6-3 and TRBJ1-2; D gene ambiguous. The V and J ends lost 5 bases and 7 bases respectively, with 11 bases between them. The CDR3 covers 12 residues. CDR1 and CDR2 from the germline V gene are MNHEY and SVGEGT. The CDR3 coding sequence is TGTGCCAGCAGTATTCTCAGAGGTGGCTACACCTTC. Its protein product is CASSILRGGYTF.

This clonotype was counted only a few times. The genes are TRBV4-3 and TRBJ2-7, with D possibly TRBD1 on 6 matching bases. Germline V CDR1 and CDR2: LGHNA, YSLEER. The ends were cut back, 2 bases at V and 6 bases at J, with 11 bases in the middle. The CDR3 runs 13 residues. CDR3 loop: CASSQTGTGEQYF. The DNA for the CDR3 is TGCGCCAGCAGCCAAACAGGGACGGGCGAGCAGTACTTC.